This TCR beta chain was sequenced in a study of metastatic and nonmetastatic thyroid tumors. TCRdb reprocessed the PCR reads via MiXCR. The table lists around 14,000 clones, roughly 25% of them singletons. Every patient underwent thyroid surgery untreated. The sequencing sample was made of tumor tissue. The sequence was collected from a female donor with papillary thyroid cancer or a benign thyroid nodule (not recorded which). Some clones in this sample may be carry-over from other donors' samples.

CDR3 region: CASSQKGGGNYNEQFF. The CDR3 nucleotides are TGCGCCAGCAGCCAAAAGGGGGGCGGAAACTACAATGAGCAGTTCTTC. The V gene is TRBV4-3, the J gene TRBJ2-1; tentatively, D is TRBD1 or TRBD2 (6 bases each). V lost 2 bases, J lost 3 bases, and 14 bases lay in between. CDR1 and CDR2 from the germline V gene are LGHNA and YSLEER. CDR3 size: 16 residues.